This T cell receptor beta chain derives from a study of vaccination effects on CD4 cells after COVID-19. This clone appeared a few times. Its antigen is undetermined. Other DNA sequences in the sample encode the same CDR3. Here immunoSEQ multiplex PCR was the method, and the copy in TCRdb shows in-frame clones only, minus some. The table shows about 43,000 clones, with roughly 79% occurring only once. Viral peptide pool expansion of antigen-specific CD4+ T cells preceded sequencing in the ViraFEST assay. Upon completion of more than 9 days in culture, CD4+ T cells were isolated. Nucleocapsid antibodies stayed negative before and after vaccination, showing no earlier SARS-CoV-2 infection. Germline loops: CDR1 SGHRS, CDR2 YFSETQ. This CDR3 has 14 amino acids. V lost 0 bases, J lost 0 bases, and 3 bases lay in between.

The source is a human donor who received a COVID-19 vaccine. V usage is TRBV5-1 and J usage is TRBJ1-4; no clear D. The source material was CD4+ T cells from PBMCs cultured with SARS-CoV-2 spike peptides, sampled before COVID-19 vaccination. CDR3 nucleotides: TGCGCCAGCAGCTTGGGGACAACTAATGAAAAACTGTTTTTT. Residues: CASSLGTTNEKLFF.